This record looks at one T cell receptor beta chain sequence and its context. This sample was included in a study of cytomegalovirus exposure and HLA in healthy donors. A multiplex PCR was run with 60 Vbeta primers and 13 Jbeta primers. Assay used: immunoSEQ multiplex PCR; TCRdb lists only in-frame clones, some missing. The sample holds more than 80,000 clones, roughly 63% seen once. Germline assignment: CDR1 SGHTA and CDR2 FQGNSA. CDR3 size: 15 residues. V shed 5 bases and J shed 5 bases, with 18 bases lying between them. The chain combines TRBV7-2 with TRBJ2-5, with TRBD2 as a possible D gene (7 bases). The clonotype comes from a man aged 45 to 65 in good health and CMV-seronegative. Sequences were obtained from PBMCs. CDR3 in amino acids: CASSLGGGAFETQYF. The CDR3 DNA sequence: TGTGCCAGCAGCCTCGGTGGGGGGGCCTTCGAGACCCAGTACTTC. Full variable domain (outside the CDR3, taken from reference TRBV7-2 and TRBJ2-5): GAGVSQSPSNKVTEKGKDVELRCDPISGHTALYWYRQSLGQGLEFLIYFQGNSAPDKSGLPSDRFSAERTGGSVSTLTIQRTQQEDSAVYLCASSLGGGAFETQYFGPGTRLLVL.